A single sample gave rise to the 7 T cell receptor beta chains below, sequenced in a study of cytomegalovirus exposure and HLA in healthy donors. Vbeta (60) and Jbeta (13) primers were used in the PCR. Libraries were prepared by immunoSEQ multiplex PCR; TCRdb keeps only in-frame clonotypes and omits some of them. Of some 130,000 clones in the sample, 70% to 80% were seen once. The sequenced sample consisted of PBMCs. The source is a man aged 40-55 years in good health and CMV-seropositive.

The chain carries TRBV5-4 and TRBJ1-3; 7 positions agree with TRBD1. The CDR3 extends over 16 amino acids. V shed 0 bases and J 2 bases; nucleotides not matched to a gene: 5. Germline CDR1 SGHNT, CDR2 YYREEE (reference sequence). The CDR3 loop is CASSLDRGATGNTIYF. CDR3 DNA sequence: TGTGCCAGCAGCTTGGACAGGGGAGCGACTGGAAACACCATATATTTT.

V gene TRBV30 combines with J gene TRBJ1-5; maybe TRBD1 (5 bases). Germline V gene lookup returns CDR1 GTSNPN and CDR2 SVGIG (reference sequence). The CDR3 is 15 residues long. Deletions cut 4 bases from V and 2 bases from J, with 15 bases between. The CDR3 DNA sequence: TGTGCCTGGAATACTAGGGGAGGTGGCAATCAGCCCCAGCATTTT. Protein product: CAWNTRGGGNQPQHF.

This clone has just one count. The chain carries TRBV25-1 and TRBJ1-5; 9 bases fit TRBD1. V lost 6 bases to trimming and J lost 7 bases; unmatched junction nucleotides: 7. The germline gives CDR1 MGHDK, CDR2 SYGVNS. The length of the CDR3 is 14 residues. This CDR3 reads CASSPGQGRQPQHF. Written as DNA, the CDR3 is TGTGCCAGCAGCCCGGGACAGGGTAGGCAGCCCCAGCATTTT.

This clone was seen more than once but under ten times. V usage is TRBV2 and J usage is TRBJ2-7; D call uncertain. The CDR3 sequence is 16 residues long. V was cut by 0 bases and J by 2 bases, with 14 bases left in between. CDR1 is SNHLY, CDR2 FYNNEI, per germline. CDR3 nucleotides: TGTGCCAGCAGTGAAGCAATCGCGGCTCTTCCCTACGAGCAGTACTTC. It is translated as CASSEAIAALPYEQYF.

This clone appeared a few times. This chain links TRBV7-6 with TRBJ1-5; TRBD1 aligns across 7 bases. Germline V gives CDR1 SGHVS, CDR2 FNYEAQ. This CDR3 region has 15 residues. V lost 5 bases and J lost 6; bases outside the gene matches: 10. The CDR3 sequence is CASSQGGGLTQPQHF. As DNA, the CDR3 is TGTGCCAGCAGCCAGGGGGGAGGTTTGACTCAGCCCCAGCATTTT.

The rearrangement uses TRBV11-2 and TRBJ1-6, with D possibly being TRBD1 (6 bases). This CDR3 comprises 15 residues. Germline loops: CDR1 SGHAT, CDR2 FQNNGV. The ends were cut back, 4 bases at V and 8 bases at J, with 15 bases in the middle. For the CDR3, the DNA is TGTGCCAGCAGCTCCACAACAGGGTCTTATTCACCCCTCCACTTT. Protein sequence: CASSSTTGSYSPLHF.

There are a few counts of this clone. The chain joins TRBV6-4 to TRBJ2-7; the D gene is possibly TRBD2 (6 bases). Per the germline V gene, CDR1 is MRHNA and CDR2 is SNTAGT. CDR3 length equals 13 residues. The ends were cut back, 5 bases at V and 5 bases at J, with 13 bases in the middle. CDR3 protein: CASSREIHDEQYF. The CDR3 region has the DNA TGTGCCAGCAGTCGGGAGATCCACGACGAGCAGTACTTC.